This TCR beta chain is from a study of T-cell reconstitution after alpha-beta-depleted transplantation in children (dated by TCRdb to the mid-2010s). Looking at the study overall: Using TCR repertoire profiling, the study followed T-cell immune reconstitution in a quantitative way in children after TCRalphabeta/CD19-depleted allogeneic hematopoietic cell transplantation.

As regards this clonotype: The antigen it recognizes is unknown. A much larger clonotype is one base distant, so this may be a read error.

From cysteine to phenylalanine, the CDR3 is 14 amino acids long. The read is trimmed to its CDR3 DNA, 42 bases read in frame from base 1. After removal of 6 bases from V and 5 bases from J, the junction retains 9 bases not matched to a gene. Based on the germline V gene, the CDR1 and CDR2 sequences are MNHNS and SASEGT. Libraries were made using PCR. TCRdb records Illumina HiSeq 2500 as the sequencer. To normalize quantification of the TCRbeta repertoire, the TCR libraries were built with molecular barcoding that relied on unique molecular identifiers. The raw public data were reprocessed by TCRdb itself: fastp quality trimming at Q25, MiXCR clonotype calling, in-frame beta chains only. Rows with a matching CDR3 protein are joined into one entry that keeps the most common DNA and genes. Recorded for this sample are approximately 200,000 distinct CDR3 sequences; about 14% of them occurred a single time. Of the sample, roughly 13% falls within the top ten clones.

The starting material was PBMCs from the stem cell graft donor, obtained from the stem cell graft. This chain is built from TRBV6-1 and TRBJ1-1, and TRBD1 matches 7 of the central bases. This TCR was sampled from a human donor who donated a stem cell graft to a child with acute lymphoblastic leukemia. The base sequence is TGTGCCAGCAGCCGAGGGGGCTCGGTGACTGAAGCTTTCTTT. The encoded protein is CASSRGGSVTEAFF.